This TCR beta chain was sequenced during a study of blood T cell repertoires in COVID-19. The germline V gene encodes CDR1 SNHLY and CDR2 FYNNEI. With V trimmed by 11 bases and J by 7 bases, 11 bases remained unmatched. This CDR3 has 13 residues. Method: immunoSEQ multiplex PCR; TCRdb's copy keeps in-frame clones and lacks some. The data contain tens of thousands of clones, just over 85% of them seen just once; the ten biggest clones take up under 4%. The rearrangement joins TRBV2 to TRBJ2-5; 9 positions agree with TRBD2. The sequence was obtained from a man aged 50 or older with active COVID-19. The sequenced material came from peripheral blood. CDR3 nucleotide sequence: TGTGCCGGGAATAGCGGGGGCCTAGGGACCCAGTACTTC. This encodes CAGNSGGLGTQYF.